These 8 T cell receptor beta chains were all obtained from the same sample, sequenced in a study of memory CD8 T cells in hepatitis C reinfection. Using immunoSEQ multiplex PCR, the repertoire was profiled, and TCRdb retains in-frame clones only, with some absent. The repertoire holds over 45,000 clones, with about nine tenths as singletons. As to time point: pre-reinfection, 55 to 20 weeks before reinfection detection. Sorted cells were sequenced directly ex vivo without any in vitro expansion. The sample comprised naive CD8+ T cells sorted from blood. Receptor source: a man aged 18-30 years with hepatitis C virus infection.

The chain has TRBV27 and TRBJ1-6, with 9 bases matching TRBD1. V gave up 5 bases and J gave up 10 bases; unmatched junction bases: 15. Germline CDR1 and CDR2: MNHEY and SMNVEV (reference sequence). This CDR3 comprises 17 residues. For the CDR3, the DNA is TGTGCCAGCAGTCCAGGCCCGGGACAGGGATTTTCCTCACCCCTCCACTTT. Its translation is CASSPGPGQGFSSPLHF.

The chain carries TRBV6-5 and TRBJ2-1, with D possibly matching TRBD2 (6 bases). Trimming pared 2 bases from V and 1 base from J, leaving 12 bases between. CDR1 is MNHEY and CDR2 is SVGAGI in the germline V gene. The CDR3 has 16 residues. This CDR3 is CASSYTWRESYNEQFF. CDR3 sequence (DNA): TGTGCCAGCAGTTACACCTGGCGGGAATCCTACAATGAGCAGTTCTTC.

The V gene is TRBV27, the J gene TRBJ2-5, with TRBD2 matching over 14 bases. Gene TRBJ2-7 matches the end of the DNA better, so the J call may be wrong. The CDR3 runs to 18 residues. Per germline, CDR1 MNHEY and CDR2 SMNVEV (reference sequence). CDR3 bases: TGTGCCAGCAGTTCTCTACCCGGGACTAGCGGGAGAACGTACGAGCAGTACTTC. Translation gives CASSSLPGTSGRTYEQYF.

In regard to this clone: A read error may account for a junction end that differs from germline. The J gene is TRBJ2-7, the V gene TRBV7-7; unclear D gene. The CDR3 has 12 amino acids. In germline, CDR1 is SSHAT, CDR2 FNYEAQ (reference sequence). CDR3 nucleotide sequence: TGTGCTAGCAGCTTAATTGAGTACGAGCAGTACTTC. This sequence encodes CASSLIEYEQYF.

The chain joins TRBV28 to TRBJ2-3; maybe TRBD2 (6 bases). Per germline, CDR1 MDHEN and CDR2 SYDVKM. The CDR3 runs to 11 residues. Trimming left V 7 bases short and J 4 bases short, with 6 bases between. CDR3 loop: CASTGADTQYF. The CDR3 DNA sequence: TGTGCCAGCACGGGGGCAGATACGCAGTATTTT.

The chain joins TRBV9 to TRBJ2-1; a weak D match, TRBD2 (6 bases). Germline values: CDR1 SGDLS, CDR2 YYNGEE. This CDR3 is 14 amino acids long. V lost 5 bases, J lost 4 bases, and 13 bases lay in between. Written as DNA, the CDR3 is TGTGCCAGCAGACCGACTAGTCGGTACAATGAGCAGTTCTTC. Its protein product is CASRPTSRYNEQFF.

The chain couples TRBV2 to TRBJ1-2; a possible D gene is TRBD1 (6 bases). Trimming left V 6 bases short and J 4 bases short, with 18 bases between. The CDR3 is made up of 15 amino acids. CDR1 is SNHLY, CDR2 FYNNEI, per germline. In DNA, the CDR3 is TGTGCCAGCAGGCTAGACCAGGGGATGGGCTATGGCTACACCTTC. It yields the protein CASRLDQGMGYGYTF. Full variable domain (missing parts from reference TRBV2 and TRBJ1-2): EPEVTQTPSHQVTQMGQEVILRCVPISNHLYFYWYRQILGQKVEFLVSFYNNEISEKSEIFDDQFSVERPDGSNFTLKIRSTKLEDSAMYFCASRLDQGMGYGYTFGSGTRLTVV.

The chain joins TRBV19 to TRBJ2-2; D not certain. The CDR3 has 14 amino acids. CDR1 LNHDA and CDR2 SQIVND come from the germline V gene (reference sequence). The V end lost 5 bases, the J end lost 6 bases, and 13 bases lay between the germline ends. CDR3 region: CASSARSPSGELFF. CDR3 coding DNA: TGTGCCAGTAGTGCCCGGTCCCCTTCCGGGGAGCTGTTTTTT.